These 27 T cell receptor beta chains share one sample of origin, sequenced in a study of blood T cell repertoires in COVID-19. Profiled with immunoSEQ multiplex PCR; TCRdb holds only in-frame clones, not every one. The sample lists over 60,000 clones, 80% occurring once. Sequencing was done on a sample of peripheral blood. Receptors originate from a human donor in a cohort sampled during active COVID-19.

The chain is built from TRBV7-2 and TRBJ2-7, with 8 positions matching TRBD1. Trimming removed 6 bases from V and 2 bases from J; junction bases left unmatched: 6. Germline CDR1 SGHTA, CDR2 FQGNSA. The CDR3 sequence is 14 residues long. CDR3 residues: CASRSDRATYEQYF. In DNA, the CDR3 is TGTGCCAGCAGATCGGACAGGGCAACCTACGAGCAGTACTTC.

The chain is built from TRBV18 and TRBJ2-7; 8 positions agree with TRBD1. Trimming cost V 4 bases and J 2 bases; bases outside gene matches: 7. CDR1 and CDR2 from the germline V gene are KGHSH and LQKENI. The CDR3 covers 15 residues. CDR3 DNA: TGTGCCAGCTCACTTGGGACAGGAGGAACCTACGAGCAGTACTTC. Protein product: CASSLGTGGTYEQYF.

V usage is TRBV19 and J usage is TRBJ1-5, with a tentative D call TRBD1 (6 bases). The germline CDR1 and CDR2 sequences are LNHDA and SQIVND (reference sequence). The CDR3 extends over 16 amino acids. Trimming shortened V by 1 base and J by 3 bases, and 13 bases separated the two germline ends. In DNA, the CDR3 is TGTGCCAGTAGTATAGGCCCAGGGGCGACCAATCAGCCCCAGCATTTT. Its translation is CASSIGPGATNQPQHF.

The CDR3 sequence is CASSWRETQYF. CDR3 sequence (DNA): TGTGCCAGCAGTTGGCGGGAGACCCAGTACTTC. J is TRBJ2-5 and V is TRBV6-2 or TRBV6-3; D is uncertain. CDR1 is MNHEY and CDR2 is SVGEGT in the germline V gene. CDR3 length: 11 residues. V lost 4 bases, J lost 5 bases, and 5 bases lay in between.

This sequence joins TRBV27 and TRBJ1-6, with a possible D match to TRBD1 (5 bases). Per germline, CDR1 MNHEY and CDR2 SMNVEV (reference sequence). The CDR3 loop spans 19 amino acids. V lost 2 bases and J lost 4, with 21 bases in between. The CDR3 sequence is CASSLAAGYGHSYNSPLHF. In nucleotides, the CDR3 is TGTGCCAGCAGTTTAGCGGCAGGGTACGGACACTCGTATAATTCACCCCTCCACTTT.

V gene TRBV24-1 combines with J gene TRBJ1-1; D unresolved. CDR1 is KGHDR, CDR2 SFDVKD, per germline. V lost 0 bases to trimming and J lost 7 bases, with 2 bases between them. The CDR3 totals 11 residues. The CDR3 region has the DNA TGTGCCACCAGTGATTTGCGTGAAGCTTTCTTT. Its protein product is CATSDLREAFF.

V gene TRBV28 combines with J gene TRBJ2-7; D ambiguous. The V gene's germline CDR1 is MDHEN and CDR2 SYDVKM. The CDR3 totals 13 residues. Trimming pared 2 bases from V and 3 bases from J, leaving 8 bases between. CDR3 nucleotides: TGTGCCAGCAGTTTAGACTCGGGCTACGAGCAGTACTTC. Translating it yields CASSLDSGYEQYF.

The chain uses TRBV10-3 and TRBJ1-3, with TRBD1 matching 9 bases. V lost 10 bases to trimming and J lost 0 bases; unmatched junction nucleotides: 10. The CDR3 has 16 residues. Germline values: CDR1 ENHRY, CDR2 SYGVKD. The CDR3 DNA is TGTGCCACGGCGAGGAGGGACAGGGCCTCTGGAAACACCATATATTTT. Translation: CATARRDRASGNTIYF.

V gene TRBV7-6 combines with J gene TRBJ2-2; 8 nucleotides line up with TRBD2. Germline assignment: CDR1 SGHVS and CDR2 FNYEAQ. V was pared by 0 bases and J by 5 bases, with 2 bases of the junction left unmatched. There are 15 residues in the CDR3. DNA of the CDR3: TGTGCCAGCAGCTTAGCGTTAGCGGGAACCGGGGAGCTGTTTTTT. Translating it yields CASSLALAGTGELFF.

V gene TRBV27 combines with J gene TRBJ2-7; D remains unclear. CDR1 is MNHEY and CDR2 is SMNVEV in the germline V gene (reference sequence). Trimming cost V 4 bases and J 2 bases, with 3 bases left between them. The CDR3 extends over 11 amino acids. CDR3 in amino acids: CASSSTYEQYF. In DNA form, the CDR3 reads TGTGCCAGCAGTTCCACCTACGAGCAGTACTTC.

The chain is built from TRBV6-1 and TRBJ1-4, with D maybe TRBD1 (5 bases). CDR1 is MNHNS, CDR2 SASEGT, per germline. Trimming left V 6 bases short and J 7 bases short, with 21 bases between. The length of the CDR3 is 16 residues. This CDR3 is CASSEPGDPGGEKLFF. DNA for the CDR3: TGTGCCAGCAGCGAACCGGGCGACCCGGGGGGTGAAAAACTGTTTTTT.

The CDR3 loop is CASMRGQGYEQYF. The CDR3 nucleotides are TGTGCCAGTATGAGGGGACAGGGGTACGAGCAGTACTTC. The rearrangement joins TRBV19 to TRBJ2-7; 10 nucleotides line up with TRBD1. This CDR3 has 13 residues. Germline assignment: CDR1 LNHDA and CDR2 SQIVND (reference sequence). The ends lost 7 bases at V and 4 bases at J; junction bases unmatched: 4.

In its sample, this clone is medium-sized (0.01 to 0.1%). This sequence joins TRBV7-8 and TRBJ2-4; maybe TRBD1 (5 bases). Germline V CDR1 and CDR2: SGHVS, FQNEAQ. The ends were cut back, 5 bases at V and 0 bases at J, with 11 bases in the middle. This CDR3 contains 15 residues. The CDR3 here is CASSPLGAAKNIQYF. DNA for the CDR3: TGTGCCAGCAGCCCTCTAGGGGCAGCCAAAAACATTCAGTACTTC.

The chain recombines TRBV29-1 with TRBJ2-7; weak D call: TRBD2 (5 bases). V was clipped by 2 bases and J by 6 bases, with 11 bases between them. Germline V CDR1 and CDR2: SQVTM, ANQGSEA. This CDR3 region has 12 residues. The CDR3: CSVERGSAEQYF. The CDR3 DNA reads as TGCAGCGTTGAACGAGGGAGCGCCGAGCAGTACTTC.

V is TRBV3-1 (or the pseudogene TRBV3-2) and J is TRBJ1-6, with 7 bases identical to TRBD1. CDR1 and CDR2 (germline): LGHDT, YNNKEL (reference sequence). CDR3 size: 14 residues. With V trimmed by 4 bases and J by 7 bases, 4 bases remained unmatched. The CDR3 is CASSLPGQNSPLHF. In nucleotides, the CDR3 is TGTGCCAGCAGCCTTCCGGGACAGAATTCACCCCTCCACTTT.

The chain employs TRBV7-9 and TRBJ1-1; D is unclear. The CDR3 totals 11 residues. The V end was cut by 6 bases, the J end by 3 bases, with 5 bases between. Per germline, CDR1 SEHNR and CDR2 FQNEAQ (reference sequence). CDR3 DNA: TGTGCCAGCAGTCAGGACACTGAAGCTTTCTTT. It encodes CASSQDTEAFF.

The chain carries TRBV19 and TRBJ2-6; weak D call: TRBD1 (7 bases). This CDR3 comprises 16 residues. V was trimmed by 3 bases and J by 4 bases, leaving 13 bases between them. Germline CDR1 and CDR2: LNHDA and SQIVND (reference sequence). In DNA form, the CDR3 reads TGTGCCAGTAGTATTCTCAGGGGGGCGGGGGCCAACGTCCTGACTTTC. Translated, it gives CASSILRGAGANVLTF.

The chain couples TRBV9 to TRBJ1-6, with TRBD1 as a possible D gene (5 bases). Germline CDR1 and CDR2: SGDLS and YYNGEE. The CDR3 covers 14 residues. Trimming shortened V by 4 bases and J by 5 bases, and 10 bases separated the two germline ends. Here the CDR3 reads CASSSGSNNSPLHF. The DNA for the CDR3 is TGTGCCAGCAGCTCAGGGTCCAATAATTCACCCCTCCACTTT.

This clone was seen once. The chain combines TRBV5-4 with TRBJ2-3, with a weak D call TRBD2 (5 bases). The CDR3 covers 15 residues. The germline V and J ends were trimmed by 0 bases and 5 bases, with 13 bases remaining between them. Germline V gene data show CDR1 as SGHNT and CDR2 as YYREEE (reference sequence). CDR3 amino acids: CASSLASRARDTQYF. CDR3 in DNA: TGTGCCAGCAGCTTGGCCTCGCGGGCTAGAGATACGCAGTATTTT. Combining the CDR3 with reference TRBV5-4 and TRBJ2-3 gives the whole variable domain ETGVTQSPTHLIKTRGQQVTLRCSSQSGHNTVSWYQQALGQGPQFIFQYYREEENGRGNFPPRFSGLQFPNYSSELNVNALELDDSALYLCASSLASRARDTQYFGPGTRLTVL.

The sample holds a few counts of this clone. The chain uses TRBV5-1 and TRBJ1-2; 8 positions match TRBD1. The CDR3 totals 15 residues. Per the germline V gene, CDR1 is SGHRS and CDR2 is YFSETQ. Germline trimming cut 3 bases from V and 7 bases from J; bases unmatched to any gene: 11. The CDR3 loop reads CASSSDGTGLGGYTF. For the CDR3, the DNA is TGCGCCAGCAGCTCAGACGGGACAGGTTTGGGTGGCTACACCTTC.

The chain combines TRBV21-1 with TRBJ1-3; TRBD1 is the table's D call and was not checked against the DNA. TRBV21-1 is a documented pseudogene. The CDR3 runs to 15 residues. In nucleotides, the CDR3 is TGTGCCAGCAGCAAATGGGACAGCTCTGGAAACACCATATATTTT. Protein sequence: CASSKWDSSGNTIYF.

The chain is built from TRBV7-3 and TRBJ1-1; D unclear. CDR3 length equals 13 residues. Trimming left V 5 bases short and J 1 base short, with 8 bases between. CDR1 and CDR2 (germline): SGHTA, FQGTGA. The CDR3 bases are TGTGCCAGCAGCCGACAACAGAACACTGAAGCTTTCTTT. As protein: CASSRQQNTEAFF.

This sequence joins TRBV24-1 and TRBJ2-2; TRBD1 is a possible D gene (6 bases). Looked up from germline, CDR1 is KGHDR and CDR2 is SFDVKD. The CDR3 runs 15 residues. Trimming stripped 4 bases from V and 3 bases from J, with 11 bases between. In nucleotides, the CDR3 is TGTGCCACCAGTGACCCCGGACAGTACACCGGGGAGCTGTTTTTT. Translating gives CATSDPGQYTGELFF.

This clone was counted between two and nine times. The chain links TRBV18 to TRBJ2-7; D possibly corresponds to TRBD2 (7 bases). V lost 4 bases to trimming and J lost 5 bases, with 12 bases between them. Germline V CDR1 and CDR2: KGHSH, LQKENI. The CDR3 contains 13 residues. The chain's CDR3 is CASSRKGGNEQYF. The CDR3 DNA is TGTGCCAGCTCACGTAAGGGGGGGAACGAGCAGTACTTC.

The chain uses TRBV19 and TRBJ1-4; 9 bases are a match to TRBD1. Trimming cost V 7 bases and J 0 bases; bases outside gene matches: 15. This CDR3 region has 19 residues. From germline, CDR1 is LNHDA and CDR2 SQIVND (reference sequence). In DNA form, the CDR3 reads TGTGCCAGTACTCAGGCACCGGGACAGGGCTCTGCAACTAATGAAAAACTGTTTTTT. This translates into CASTQAPGQGSATNEKLFF.

The rearrangement uses TRBV2 and TRBJ1-1; perhaps TRBD1 as D (5 bases). This CDR3 contains 14 residues. CDR1 and CDR2 (germline): SNHLY, FYNNEI. The V end lost 6 bases, the J end lost 1 base, and 12 bases lay between the germline ends. The CDR3 region is CASSRDSWNTEAFF. The CDR3 DNA follows: TGTGCCAGCAGCAGGGACTCCTGGAACACTGAAGCTTTCTTT. The full variable domain, in which reference TRBV2 and TRBJ1-1 provide the parts outside the CDR3, is EPEVTQTPSHQVTQMGQEVILRCVPISNHLYFYWYRQILGQKVEFLVSFYNNEISEKSEIFDDQFSVERPDGSNFTLKIRSTKLEDSAMYFCASSRDSWNTEAFFGQGTRLTVV.

The chain employs TRBV21-1 and TRBJ1-2; TRBD1 reflects the table's D call only, with no check against the DNA. TRBV21-1 constitutes a pseudogene. This CDR3 is 11 amino acids long. The CDR3 sequence: CAKGTGYGYTF. Here the CDR3 DNA reads TGTGCCAAAGGGACAGGTTATGGCTACACCTTC.